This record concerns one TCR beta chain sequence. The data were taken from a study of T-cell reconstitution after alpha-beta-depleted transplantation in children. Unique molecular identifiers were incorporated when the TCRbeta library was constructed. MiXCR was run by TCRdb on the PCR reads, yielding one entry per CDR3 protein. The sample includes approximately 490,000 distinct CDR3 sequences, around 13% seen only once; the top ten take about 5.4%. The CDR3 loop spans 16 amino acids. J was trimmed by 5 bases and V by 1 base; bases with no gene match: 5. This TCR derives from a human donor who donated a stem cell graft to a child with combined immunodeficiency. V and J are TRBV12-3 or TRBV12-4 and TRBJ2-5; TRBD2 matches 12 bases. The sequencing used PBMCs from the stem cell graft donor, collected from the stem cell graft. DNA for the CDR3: TGTGCCAGCAGTTTAGGAGGACTAGCGGGAATGGAGACCCAGTACTTC. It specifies CASSLGGLAGMETQYF.